This T cell receptor (beta chain) derives from a study of cytomegalovirus exposure and HLA in healthy donors. This CDR3 region has 15 residues. Trimming removed 7 bases at V and 5 bases at J, with 17 bases between. From germline, CDR1 is SNHLY and CDR2 FYNNEI. It was with 60 Vbeta and 13 Jbeta primers that the PCR ran. Using immunoSEQ multiplex PCR, the repertoire was profiled, and TCRdb retains in-frame clones only, with some absent. The data contain about 180,000 clones, 84% of them singletons. This rearrangement joins TRBV2 to TRBJ2-2, with D possibly being TRBD2 (6 bases). The sample comprised PBMCs. The source of this sequence is a young man in good health and CMV-seronegative. CDR3 residues: CASTTSGLYTGELFF. CDR3 nucleotides: TGTGCCAGCACCACCAGCGGGCTGTATACCGGGGAGCTGTTTTTT.